A single sample gave rise to the 10 T cell receptor beta chains below, sequenced in a study of blood T cell repertoires in COVID-19. Clones were read by immunoSEQ multiplex PCR, and TCRdb kept only the in-frame ones, dropping some. The repertoire holds fewer than 700,000 clones, 85% to 90% seen once, with 7.8% in the top ten. The sequenced sample consisted of peripheral blood. Receptor source: a woman between 45 and 60 years old with COVID-19, enrolled during active disease.

This chain uses TRBV11-3 with TRBJ2-3; tentatively, D is TRBD1 (6 bases). The V end was cut by 5 bases, the J end by 5 bases, with 14 bases between. Germline CDR1 SGHNT, CDR2 YENEEA. The length of the CDR3 is 14 residues. CDR3 nucleotides: TGTGCCAGCAGCCCGCGCACGACAGGAGATACGCAGTATTTT. Translation: CASSPRTTGDTQYF.

The rearrangement links TRBV10-3 to TRBJ2-3; D possibly corresponds to TRBD1 (6 bases). Looked up from germline, CDR1 is ENHRY and CDR2 is SYGVKD. This CDR3 contains 16 residues. Trimming cost V 3 bases and J 5 bases, with 18 bases left between them. DNA for the CDR3: TGTGCCATCAGTGAACTAGAACTTAGGGGGATAGATACGCAGTATTTT. This gives the protein CAISELELRGIDTQYF.

This rearrangement joins TRBV6-4 to TRBJ2-2, with 8 nucleotides matching TRBD2. There are 15 residues in the CDR3. The V gene's germline CDR1 is MRHNA and CDR2 SNTAGT. Trimming cost V 6 bases and J 0 bases; bases outside gene matches: 3. The CDR3 DNA reads TGTGCCAGCAGCCGCGGGGGGCCGAACACCGGGGAGCTGTTTTTT. It translates to CASSRGGPNTGELFF.

Of note for this clone: The junction differs from germline at one of its ends, possibly a read error. V gene TRBV13 combines with J gene TRBJ1-2, with 9 bases that match TRBD1. Germline CDR1 is PRHDT and CDR2 is FYEKMQ (reference sequence). The CDR3 loop spans 15 amino acids. The CDR3 here is CASSLGTGSHYGYTF. The DNA of the CDR3 is TGTGCCAGCAGCCTAGGGACAGGGAGCCACTATGGCTACACCTTC.

The chain combines TRBV5-8 with TRBJ1-4; TRBD1 is a possible D gene (5 bases). V was clipped by 10 bases and J by 0 bases, with 16 bases between them. The germline V gene has CDR1 SGHTS and CDR2 YDEGEE. This CDR3 region has 15 residues. CDR3 DNA sequence: TGTGCCTCGGGGGGGGGTGTATCAACTAATGAAAAACTGTTTTTT. Encoded protein: CASGGGVSTNEKLFF.

The chain links TRBV7-2 to TRBJ2-1; possible D gene TRBD1, 6 bases. Between the trimmed V and J ends, which lost 0 bases and 0 bases, there was a span of 6 bases. The V gene's germline CDR1 is SGHTA and CDR2 FQGNSA. CDR3 length equals 15 residues. The CDR3 here is CASSLARGSYNEQFF. The CDR3 DNA sequence: TGTGCCAGCAGCTTAGCCAGGGGCTCCTACAATGAGCAGTTCTTC.

The gene calls are TRBV3-1 (or the pseudogene TRBV3-2) and TRBJ1-6, with no clear D. CDR3 length: 13 residues. V gave up 1 base and J gave up 10 bases, with 8 bases separating them. Germline CDR1 reads LGHDT; CDR2 reads YNNKEL (reference sequence). The CDR3 bases are TGTGCCAGCAGCCAAGGACAACGATCACCCCTCCACTTT. It yields the protein CASSQGQRSPLHF.

The gene calls are TRBV7-9 and TRBJ1-5; perhaps TRBD1 as D (6 bases). The V gene lost 5 bases and the J gene lost 2 bases, with 13 bases spanning the gap. Germline V gives CDR1 SEHNR, CDR2 FQNEAQ (reference sequence). The CDR3 totals 15 residues. The CDR3 DNA follows: TGTGCCAGCAGCCCCTACAGGGACGGCAATCAGCCCCAGCATTTT. As protein: CASSPYRDGNQPQHF.

The chain links TRBV2 to TRBJ1-5, with 9 bases matching TRBD1. This CDR3 comprises 15 residues. J lost 6 bases, V lost 6 bases, and 9 bases had no gene match. Germline V CDR1 and CDR2: SNHLY, FYNNEI. For the CDR3, the DNA is TGTGCCAGCAGCCTAGGGACAGGGATTCGTCAGCCCCAGCATTTT. Amino acid sequence: CASSLGTGIRQPQHF.

The CDR3 spells CASSLSGSSYEQYF. DNA of the CDR3: TGTGCCAGCAGTTTGAGCGGGAGCTCCTACGAGCAGTACTTC. The chain links TRBV28 to TRBJ2-7; 8 bases are shared with TRBD2. Looked up from germline, CDR1 is MDHEN and CDR2 is SYDVKM. J gave up 0 bases and V 3 bases, and 1 base lay outside the gene matches. This CDR3 comprises 14 residues.